These 10 T cell receptor beta chains share one sample of origin, sequenced in a study of siplizumab effects on memory and regulatory T cells. Sequencing used immunoSEQ multiplex PCR; TCRdb keeps in-frame clones, though not all of them. The table has some 70,000 clones, approximately 89% seen once. The sequencing sample was made of Tregs sorted from blood. Receptors were obtained from a human donor in good health.

With respect to this clone: In the same sample, other DNA sequences code for this CDR3. The gene calls are TRBV5-4 and TRBJ2-5; 7 bases are shared with TRBD2. CDR3 length: 16 amino acids. CDR1 and CDR2 (germline): SGHNT, YYREEE (reference sequence). V lost 4 bases, J lost 3 bases, and 12 bases stayed unmatched. CDR3 loop: CASSPFSGQVKETQYF. The CDR3 DNA reads as TGTGCCAGCAGCCCGTTTAGCGGGCAGGTCAAAGAGACCCAGTACTTC.

The chain links TRBV10-3 to TRBJ2-1; 8 nucleotides agree with TRBD2. Per the germline V gene, CDR1 is ENHRY and CDR2 is SYGVKD. Losses at the gene ends were 8 bases for V and 8 bases for J; bases not matched to a gene: 11. The length of the CDR3 is 14 residues. The CDR3 here is CAIQGRTAGDEQFF. The CDR3 nucleotides are TGTGCCATCCAAGGTCGGACAGCGGGGGATGAGCAGTTCTTC.

This rearrangement joins TRBV30 to TRBJ2-7, with D perhaps matching TRBD1 (6 bases). V dropped 5 bases and J dropped 4 bases, with 15 bases sitting between them. This CDR3 region has 13 residues. Germline CDR1 reads GTSNPN; CDR2 reads SVGIG (reference sequence). The DNA for the CDR3 is TGTGCCTGGGGGGGCTCAGTCAATTACGAGCAGTACTTC. Protein: CAWGGSVNYEQYF.

The rearrangement uses TRBV4-1 and TRBJ2-3, with D possibly matching TRBD2 (5 bases). Germline values: CDR1 MGHRA, CDR2 YSYEKL. The CDR3 contains 15 residues. Deletions cut 1 base from V and 1 base from J, with 9 bases between. For the CDR3, the DNA is TGCGCCAGCAGCCAAGGCCGAGCGGGCACAGATACGCAGTATTTT. Its protein product is CASSQGRAGTDTQYF.

This clone was picked up one time. V is TRBV9 and J is TRBJ2-5; 12 bases agree with TRBD2. CDR1 SGDLS and CDR2 YYNGEE come from the germline V gene. This CDR3 is built from 18 residues. With V trimmed by 0 bases and J by 1 base, 7 bases remained unmatched. DNA of the CDR3: TGTGCCAGCAGCGTAGGGACTAGCGGGGCTTCTATCCAAGAGACCCAGTACTTC. It yields the protein CASSVGTSGASIQETQYF.

The CDR3 DNA reads TGTGCCAGCAGTGAGCATCTCGCTGGGGCCAACGTCCTGACTTTC. It specifies CASSEHLAGANVLTF. V is TRBV6-1 and J is TRBJ2-6; the D is unclear. The CDR3 has 15 residues. V lost 3 bases and J 2 bases, leaving 8 bases between the germline ends. CDR1 and CDR2 from the germline V gene are MNHNS and SASEGT.

The CDR3 loop is CAWSPPGTGLLIRAFF. For the CDR3, the DNA is TGTGCCTGGAGCCCACCGGGGACAGGGCTACTCATAAGAGCTTTCTTT. The chain combines TRBV30 with TRBJ1-1, with 9 nucleotides matching TRBD1. The CDR3 covers 16 residues. V trimming: 3 bases; J trimming: 10 bases; junction bases outside the gene matches: 18. Germline CDR1 and CDR2: GTSNPN and SVGIG (reference sequence).

Notes on this clone: A junction end diverges from the germline sequence, so it may reflect a read error. The chain combines TRBV5-1 with TRBJ1-2; D is possibly TRBD1 (6 bases). The germline gives CDR1 SGHRS, CDR2 YFSETQ. The CDR3 runs to 14 residues. Written as DNA, the CDR3 is TGTGCCAGCAGCTCGGACAGAAGCGTGCGTGGCTACACCTTC. It specifies CASSSDRSVRGYTF.

The chain employs TRBV6-1 and TRBJ2-7; D uncertain. Germline loops: CDR1 MNHNS, CDR2 SASEGT. The V end was cut by 8 bases, the J end by 2 bases, with 7 bases between. This CDR3 has 11 amino acids. CDR3 loop: CASFGPYEQYF. As DNA, the CDR3 is TGTGCCAGCTTCGGGCCCTACGAGCAGTACTTC.

This chain uses TRBV4-2 with TRBJ2-2; D is ambiguous. CDR1 and CDR2 from the germline V gene are LGHNA and YNFKEQ. V lost 1 base and J lost 2, with 8 bases in between. The CDR3 contains 15 residues. The CDR3 nucleotides are TGTGCCAGCAGCCAAGTCACTCCTAACACCGGGGAGCTGTTTTTT. Protein: CASSQVTPNTGELFF.